This TCR beta chain came from a study of T cell responses to AZD1222 COVID-19 vaccine. V lost 2 bases to trimming and J lost 7 bases, with 11 bases between them. CDR1 is SEHNR and CDR2 is FQNEAQ in the germline V gene (reference sequence). This CDR3 comprises 14 residues. TCRdb keeps only in-frame clones here, not all; method: immunoSEQ multiplex PCR. The profile shows 120,000 or so clones, approximately 91% of them singletons. The TCR originated in an adult in good health. The sequences come from peripheral blood, collected on day 0 of AZD1222 vaccination. The chain recombines TRBV7-9 with TRBJ1-4, with unresolved D. Here the CDR3 DNA reads TGTGCCAGCAGCTTAATGGGGTCGGGTGAAAAACTGTTTTTT. Translated: CASSLMGSGEKLFF.